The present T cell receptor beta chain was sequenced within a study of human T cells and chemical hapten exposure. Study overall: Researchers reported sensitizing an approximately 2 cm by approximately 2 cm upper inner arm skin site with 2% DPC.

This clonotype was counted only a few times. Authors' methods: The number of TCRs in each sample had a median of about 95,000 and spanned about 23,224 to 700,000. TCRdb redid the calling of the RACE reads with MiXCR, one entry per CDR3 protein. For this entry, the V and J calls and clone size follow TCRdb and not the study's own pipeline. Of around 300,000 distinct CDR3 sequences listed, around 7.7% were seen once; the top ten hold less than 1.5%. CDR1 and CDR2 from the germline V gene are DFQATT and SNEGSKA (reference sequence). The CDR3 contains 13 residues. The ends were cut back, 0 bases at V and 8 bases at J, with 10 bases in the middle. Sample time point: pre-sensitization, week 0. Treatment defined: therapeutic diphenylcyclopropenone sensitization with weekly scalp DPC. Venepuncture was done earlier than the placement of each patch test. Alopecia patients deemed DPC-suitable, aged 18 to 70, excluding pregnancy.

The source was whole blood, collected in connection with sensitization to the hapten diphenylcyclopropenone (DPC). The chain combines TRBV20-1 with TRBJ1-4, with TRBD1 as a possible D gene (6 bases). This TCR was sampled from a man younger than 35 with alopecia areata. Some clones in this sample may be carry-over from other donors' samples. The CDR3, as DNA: TGCAGTGCTAGAGAAGGGGGTGAAGAAAAACTGTTTTTT. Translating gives CSAREGGEEKLFF.